Described below is a single T cell receptor (beta chain) sequence and its context. Its antigen is unknown. The authors made the TRB cDNA libraries by 5' RACE using UMI labels. Each CDR3 protein gets one entry in TCRdb, which reprocessed the 5' RACE reads and gives no DNA. Its table records over 100,000 distinct CDR3 sequences. This entry is derived from a study of CXCR3-negative and CXCR3-positive naive CD8 T cells. Naive CD8+ T cells had a CD45RO-CCR7+CD27+CD95- phenotype. The CDR3 totals 14 residues. The germline V gene encodes CDR1 SQVTM and CDR2 ANQGSEA. Findings of the study overall: CXCR3-positive naive cells had TRB CDR3s that were more hydrophobic than CXCR3-negative naive cells had. Once cells were cryopreserved, CXCR3 expression went down partly, and most assays used fresh PBMCs. Relative to memory CD8+ cells, whose diversity was much lower, both naive subsets had comparably high diversity. Memory, not naive, CXCR3-negative and CXCR3-positive cells differed in TRBV-TRBJ usage.

The sample consisted of naive CXCR3+ CD8+ T cells from blood. Subset specified: CD45RO-CCR7+CD27+CD95- naive CD8+ T cells expressing CXCR3 (TNR3+). The chain carries TRBV29-1 and TRBJ2-7; TCRdb outputs TRBD1, but without DNA this stays unchecked. The clonotype comes from a human donor in good health. Some clones in this sample may be carry-over from other donors' samples. The CDR3 loop is CSGATGGSENEQYF.